These T cell receptor beta chains were read from a single sample in a study of cytomegalovirus exposure and HLA in healthy donors. Profiled with immunoSEQ multiplex PCR; TCRdb holds only in-frame clones, not every one. The sample holds around 140,000 clones, roughly 89% seen once. The sample consisted of PBMCs. The receptors were sampled from a woman younger than 45 in good health and CMV-seronegative. Both conserved end residues are part of each CDR3. Each record gives: J gene, clone size, V gene, D gene, CDR3 protein, CDR3 DNA. The D gene is left open where the match is weak. Size tells how often a clone was seen (once, few, many) or the class of an expanded clone, and some rows leave it out.

TRBJ1-5 once TRBV7-3 . CARFGRDTNQPQHF TGTGCCAGATTCGGCAGGGACACCAATCAGCCCCAGCATTTT
TRBJ2-5 . TRBV9 TRBD2 CASSVGPSGGSEETQYF TGTGCCAGCAGCGTAGGTCCTAGCGGGGGGTCGGAGGAGACCCAGTACTTC
TRBJ2-7 . TRBV5-1 TRBD1 CASSLTGQETYEQYF TGCGCCAGCAGCTTGACGGGACAGGAAACCTACGAGCAGTACTTC
TRBJ2-4 . TRBV5-6 . CASSFEAGPKNIQYF TGTGCCAGCAGCTTCGAGGCAGGGCCTAAAAACATTCAGTACTTC
TRBJ1-5 . TRBV19 . CASLDSTSNQPQHF TGTGCCAGTCTAGACAGTACCAGCAATCAGCCCCAGCATTTT
TRBJ2-3 . TRBV7-9 TRBD1 CASGPGQGPTDTQYF TGTGCCAGCGGACCGGGACAGGGTCCTACAGATACGCAGTATTTT
TRBJ2-5 . TRBV28 . CASSSTGVPETQYF TGTGCCAGCAGTAGTACCGGGGTACCAGAGACCCAGTACTTC
TRBJ1-6 . TRBV19 . CASSMIFGVVGSPLHF TGTGCCAGTAGTATGATCTTCGGGGTCGTGGGTTCACCCCTCCACTTT
TRBJ1-4 . TRBV2 . CASSGGTNEKLFF TGTGCCAGCAGTGGGGGCACTAATGAAAAACTGTTTTTT
TRBJ2-7 . TRBV27 TRBD2 CASSMLGGRGTEQYF TGTGCCAGCAGTATGCTGGGCGGGAGGGGGACCGAGCAGTACTTC
TRBJ1-2 . TRBV5-4 TRBD1 CASSPPTGGYDYGYTF TGTGCCAGCAGTCCTCCAACAGGGGGTTATGACTATGGCTACACCTTC
TRBJ1-2 few TRBV6-1 TRBD1 CASRLGQGAGGYTF TGTGCCAGCAGACTCGGACAGGGGGCGGGTGGCTACACCTTC
TRBJ2-5 . TRBV28 . CASIKQGGETQYF TGTGCCAGCATCAAACAGGGCGGAGAGACCCAGTACTTC
TRBJ2-3 . TRBV10-3 . CAIRSGSSTDTQYF TGTGCCATCAGAAGCGGAAGTAGCACAGATACGCAGTATTTT
TRBJ1-1 . TRBV18 . CASSPNGGMNTEAFF TGTGCCAGCTCACCGAACGGGGGGATGAACACTGAAGCTTTCTTT
TRBJ1-3 . TRBV5-6 . CASSLRTGTYGNTIYF TGTGCCAGCAGCTTGCGGACCGGGACATATGGAAACACCATATATTTT
TRBJ2-5 few TRBV5-1 TRBD2 CASSLRTSAQETQYF TGCGCCAGCAGCTTACGGACTAGCGCTCAAGAGACCCAGTACTTC
TRBJ1-4 few TRBV5-4 TRBD1 CASSPLQGSANEKLFF TGTGCCAGCAGCCCCCTACAGGGGTCGGCTAATGAAAAACTGTTTTTT
TRBJ2-1 once TRBV7-9 TRBD1 CASSVTGTGFNEQFF TGTGCCAGCAGCGTCACCGGGACAGGGTTCAATGAGCAGTTCTTC
TRBJ2-1 . TRBV7-9 TRBD1 CASSIWRRTGVNEQFF TGTGCCAGCAGCATATGGAGGAGGACAGGGGTGAATGAGCAGTTCTTC
TRBJ1-6 . TRBV6-1 . CASTLGQGRHSPLHF TGTGCCAGCACTCTGGGTCAGGGGCGACATTCACCCCTCCACTTT
TRBJ2-1 few TRBV5-8 TRBD1 CASSGRTGNEQFF TGTGCCAGCAGCGGACGGACAGGGAATGAGCAGTTCTTC